This TCR beta chain was identified during a study of blood T cell repertoires in COVID-19. About the research overall: PBMCs, B-cell-depleted T cells, or T cells provided the cDNA or gDNA that made up the material.

V shed 0 bases and J shed 4 bases, with 10 bases lying between them. CDR1 SGHDT and CDR2 YYEEEE come from the germline V gene. The CDR3 has 14 amino acids. In the authors' workflow: Reference gene primer amplification gave estimated nucleated cell counts. The table came from immunoSEQ multiplex PCR; TCRdb's copy has only in-frame clones and leaves some out. V and J calls and clone size come straight from that table; D and trimming were deduced from the DNA. The sample has 200,000 to 300,000 clones; roughly nine tenths are singletons. In Cohort 3, a recovered donor had either two negative PCRs, clearance, or symptom resolution.

The clonotype was recovered from a woman in her late teens or twenties who had recovered from COVID-19. Material: PBMCs or T cells enriched from blood (not recorded which). V gene TRBV5-6 combines with J gene TRBJ1-2; D not certain. The CDR3: CASSLAWGVYGYTF. The CDR3 DNA sequence: TGTGCCAGCAGCTTGGCCTGGGGAGTCTATGGCTACACCTTC.